This is a list of T cell receptor beta chains from one sample in a study of blood T cell repertoires in COVID-19. Assay used: immunoSEQ multiplex PCR; TCRdb lists only in-frame clones, some missing. The sample lists some 340,000 clones, 75% to 90% occurring once. The sample taken for sequencing was PBMCs or T cells enriched from blood (not recorded which). The receptor source for this set is a woman between 50 and 59 years old who had recovered from COVID-19. CDR3s include the opening cysteine and the closing phenylalanine or tryptophan. Clone size is given for some rows only: seen once, a few or many times, or a class if the clone is expanded.

clone_size: -; j_call: TRBJ1-2; v_call: TRBV13; cdr3_length: 13; cdr3_aa: CASHSPTDYGYTF
clone_size: once; j_call: TRBJ2-5; v_call: TRBV29-1; cdr3_length: 12; cdr3_aa: CSVDPGPETQYF
clone_size: once; j_call: TRBJ2-5; v_call: TRBV7-8; cdr3_length: 13; cdr3_aa: CASSRRRQETQYF
clone_size: -; j_call: TRBJ1-1; v_call: TRBV6-2/TRBV6-3; cdr3_length: 13; cdr3_aa: CASSFGQGAEAFF
clone_size: few; j_call: TRBJ2-2; v_call: TRBV18; cdr3_length: 16; cdr3_aa: CASSPPMGAGTGELFF
clone_size: few; j_call: TRBJ1-2; v_call: TRBV19; cdr3_length: 14; cdr3_aa: CATCRDTAFESYTF
clone_size: few; j_call: TRBJ1-2; v_call: TRBV3-1/TRBV3-2; cdr3_length: 13; cdr3_aa: CASSQETPRGYTF
clone_size: -; j_call: TRBJ1-1; v_call: TRBV27; cdr3_length: 13; cdr3_aa: CASSLTGNTEAFF
clone_size: -; j_call: TRBJ1-2; v_call: TRBV3-1/TRBV3-2; cdr3_length: 14; cdr3_aa: CASSQGPDRGVFTF
clone_size: -; j_call: TRBJ2-7; v_call: TRBV6-2/TRBV6-3; cdr3_length: 15; cdr3_aa: CASSQGLAGVSEQYF
clone_size: -; j_call: TRBJ1-2; v_call: TRBV19; cdr3_length: 13; cdr3_aa: CASSLTGNYGYTF
clone_size: -; j_call: TRBJ1-6; v_call: TRBV2; cdr3_length: 15; cdr3_aa: CASTLAGTGSSPLHF
clone_size: -; j_call: TRBJ1-5; v_call: TRBV30; cdr3_length: 14; cdr3_aa: CAWSVDRGSQPQHF
clone_size: -; j_call: TRBJ1-2; v_call: TRBV7-9; cdr3_length: 11; cdr3_aa: CASGQGDGYTF
clone_size: -; j_call: TRBJ1-3; v_call: TRBV5-4; cdr3_length: 16; cdr3_aa: CASSSRDRGVGNTIYF
clone_size: -; j_call: TRBJ1-2; v_call: TRBV3-1/TRBV3-2; cdr3_length: 15; cdr3_aa: CASSQGEGKIGGYTF
clone_size: -; j_call: TRBJ2-1; v_call: TRBV5-1; cdr3_length: 15; cdr3_aa: CASSPGGGSYNEQFF
clone_size: -; j_call: TRBJ1-1; v_call: TRBV19; cdr3_length: 13; cdr3_aa: CASSMGGGAEAFF
clone_size: -; j_call: TRBJ1-2; v_call: TRBV29-1; cdr3_length: 15; cdr3_aa: CSVAKTPTGNYGYTF
clone_size: -; j_call: TRBJ1-1; v_call: TRBV19; cdr3_length: 15; cdr3_aa: CASSIPGQGNTEAFF
clone_size: -; j_call: TRBJ1-2; v_call: TRBV4-2; cdr3_length: 15; cdr3_aa: CASSQDGGFEDGYTF
clone_size: -; j_call: TRBJ2-1; v_call: TRBV9; cdr3_length: 17; cdr3_aa: CASSVELAGAFEGEQFF
clone_size: -; j_call: TRBJ1-3; v_call: TRBV5-1; cdr3_length: 14; cdr3_aa: CASSRDRAGNTIYF
clone_size: -; j_call: TRBJ1-1; v_call: TRBV9; cdr3_length: 15; cdr3_aa: CASSVRAQGVTEAFF
clone_size: -; j_call: TRBJ1-5; v_call: TRBV2; cdr3_length: 15; cdr3_aa: CASSERTGSIQPQHF
clone_size: -; j_call: TRBJ1-1; v_call: TRBV4-3; cdr3_length: 12; cdr3_aa: CASSQGDSEAFF
clone_size: -; j_call: TRBJ1-1; v_call: TRBV5-1; cdr3_length: 14; cdr3_aa: CASSQGQGGTEAFF
clone_size: -; j_call: TRBJ1-3; v_call: TRBV19; cdr3_length: 14; cdr3_aa: CATLGQSSGNTIYF
clone_size: -; j_call: TRBJ1-5; v_call: TRBV7-8; cdr3_length: 17; cdr3_aa: CASSLPGTGRLNQPQHF
clone_size: -; j_call: TRBJ1-1; v_call: TRBV23-1; cdr3_length: 15; cdr3_aa: CASSQRGWLNTEAFF
clone_size: -; j_call: TRBJ2-2; v_call: TRBV4-2; cdr3_length: 16; cdr3_aa: CASSQPGLVGTGELFF
clone_size: -; j_call: TRBJ2-3; v_call: TRBV6-4; cdr3_length: 16; cdr3_aa: CASSPGAGGYQGTQYF
clone_size: -; j_call: TRBJ1-1; v_call: TRBV5-1; cdr3_length: 14; cdr3_aa: CASSLDPGGTEAFF
clone_size: -; j_call: TRBJ1-3; v_call: TRBV18; cdr3_length: 14; cdr3_aa: CASSPGQPRPTIYF
clone_size: -; j_call: TRBJ1-1; v_call: TRBV5-1; cdr3_length: 13; cdr3_aa: CASSLIGELEAFF
clone_size: -; j_call: TRBJ1-2; v_call: TRBV7-2; cdr3_length: 14; cdr3_aa: CASTFHDVSEGYTF
clone_size: -; j_call: TRBJ1-1; v_call: TRBV19; cdr3_length: 15; cdr3_aa: CASSIELLRGTEAFF
clone_size: -; j_call: TRBJ2-6; v_call: TRBV29-1; cdr3_length: 14; cdr3_aa: CSVADSAGANVLTF
clone_size: -; j_call: TRBJ1-1; v_call: TRBV11-2; cdr3_length: 15; cdr3_aa: CASSSFITGAVEAFF
clone_size: -; j_call: TRBJ1-1; v_call: TRBV7-9; cdr3_length: 15; cdr3_aa: CASSFGGQGGTEAFF
clone_size: -; j_call: TRBJ2-2; v_call: TRBV11-2; cdr3_length: 15; cdr3_aa: CASSFSTGVTGELFF
clone_size: -; j_call: TRBJ1-2; v_call: TRBV18; cdr3_length: 13; cdr3_aa: CASSPMGPYGYTF
clone_size: once; j_call: TRBJ1-1; v_call: TRBV27; cdr3_length: 13; cdr3_aa: CASYDPRTGEAFF
clone_size: -; j_call: TRBJ2-5; v_call: TRBV2; cdr3_length: 18; cdr3_aa: CASTDGVAGGSYQETQYF
clone_size: -; j_call: TRBJ1-2; v_call: TRBV5-8; cdr3_length: 13; cdr3_aa: CASSLRQGRGYTF
clone_size: -; j_call: TRBJ2-5; v_call: TRBV7-9; cdr3_length: 16; cdr3_aa: CASSPVGSRREETQYF
clone_size: -; j_call: TRBJ1-1; v_call: TRBV7-2; cdr3_length: 16; cdr3_aa: CASSWGQGAGSTEAFF
clone_size: -; j_call: TRBJ1-2; v_call: TRBV25-1; cdr3_length: 14; cdr3_aa: CASSELGSYYGYTF
clone_size: -; j_call: TRBJ1-2; v_call: TRBV10-3; cdr3_length: 11; cdr3_aa: CAGQGTRGYTF
clone_size: -; j_call: TRBJ2-7; v_call: TRBV7-2; cdr3_length: 14; cdr3_aa: CASRPGQGSYEQYF
clone_size: -; j_call: TRBJ1-1; v_call: TRBV29-1; cdr3_length: 15; cdr3_aa: CSVGGGSSMYTEAFF
clone_size: -; j_call: TRBJ1-2; v_call: TRBV5-4; cdr3_length: 14; cdr3_aa: CASSLQGSNYGYTF
clone_size: -; j_call: TRBJ1-2; v_call: TRBV5-5; cdr3_length: 17; cdr3_aa: CASSFSPTLTENYGYTF
clone_size: -; j_call: TRBJ1-3; v_call: TRBV6-6; cdr3_length: 14; cdr3_aa: CASRQPQGADTIYF